A selection of T cell receptor beta chains follows, all from one sample in a study of cytomegalovirus exposure and HLA in healthy donors. Method: immunoSEQ multiplex PCR; TCRdb's copy keeps in-frame clones and lacks some. This sample's table reports tens of thousands of clones. Sequencing was performed on PBMCs. The origin of the receptors is a woman aged 40 to 49 in good health and CMV-seropositive. Both conserved end residues are part of each CDR3. The D gene is left open where the match is weak.

>TRBJ2-2|TRBD2|TRBV19
TGTGCCAGTAGTCCAATGCGGGAGGGCACCGGGGAGCTGTTTTTT
CASSPMREGTGELFF
>TRBJ1-1|-|TRBV9
TGTGCCAGCAGCCCACGGGGGGAAACTGAAGCTTTCTTT
CASSPRGETEAFF
>TRBJ2-2|TRBD2|TRBV11-2
TGTGCCAGCAGCCCGGGACTAGCGGTCGGGGAGCTGTTTTTT
CASSPGLAVGELFF
>TRBJ1-4|TRBD1|TRBV7-2
TGTGCCAGCAGCCTGGGACAGGATAATGAAAAACTGTTTTTT
CASSLGQDNEKLFF
>TRBJ2-3|-|TRBV5-1
TGCGCCAGCAGCTTAACAGGGAGCACAGATACGCAGTATTTT
CASSLTGSTDTQYF
>TRBJ1-5|-|TRBV14
TGTGCCAGCAGCCAACAGGGAGCCGGGGGGCCCCAGCATTTT
CASSQQGAGGPQHF
>TRBJ2-2|TRBD2|TRBV28
TGTGCCAGCATTTCTTGGGGGGGGAGGAACACCGGGGAGCTGTTTTTT
CASISWGGRNTGELFF
>TRBJ2-7|-|TRBV29-1
TGCAGCGTTCGGACTGCGCTCTCCTACGAGCAGTACTTC
CSVRTALSYEQYF
>TRBJ1-5|-|TRBV19
TGTGCCAGTAGCATTCCTCGACAGCTAATTAATCAGCCCCAGCATTTT
CASSIPRQLINQPQHF
>TRBJ2-7|-|TRBV4-1
TGCGCCAGCAGCCAAGAAGTAGAGTCGCCTCCCTACGAGCAGTACTTC
CASSQEVESPPYEQYF
>TRBJ2-7|-|TRBV5-1
TGCGCCAGCAGCCGGGACAAATACGAGCAGTACTTC
CASSRDKYEQYF
>TRBJ1-5|-|TRBV6-1
TGTGCCAGCAGTGAACGGGGCAATCAGCCCCAGCATTTT
CASSERGNQPQHF
>TRBJ2-1|-|TRBV4-1
TGCGCCAGCAGCCAAGAAAGACTCAAAAACAATGAGCAGTTCTTC
CASSQERLKNNEQFF
>TRBJ1-2|-|TRBV7-9
TGTGCCAGCAGCTTAGCAGGGGCGGCTAACTATGGCTACACCTTC
CASSLAGAANYGYTF
>TRBJ2-7|TRBD1|TRBV5-4
TGTGCCAGCAGCTCGGACAGGGGAAGCTACGAGCAGTACTTC
CASSSDRGSYEQYF
>TRBJ2-1|TRBD2|TRBV11-3
TGTGCCAGCAGCCCTCTAGCGGGAGAGGGCTATGAGCAGTTCTTC
CASSPLAGEGYEQFF
>TRBJ2-1|-|TRBV5-5
TGTGCCAGCAGCTCCCGAGTGAATGAGCAGTTCTTC
CASSSRVNEQFF
>TRBJ1-2|TRBD1|TRBV6-6
TGTGCCAGCTCCACCGGGGGGGGGACAGTCGGGAGAGGCTACACCTTC
CASSTGGGTVGRGYTF
>TRBJ2-7|-|TRBV28
TGTGCCAGCAGTTTATGGAACATTGGGCCGAGCTCCTACGAGCAGTACTTC
CASSLWNIGPSSYEQYF
>TRBJ2-5|TRBD2|TRBV4-2
TGTGCCAGCAGCCAAAACTCCCTGGGACTAGCGGGGGAAGAGACCCAGTACTTC
CASSQNSLGLAGEETQYF
>TRBJ2-3|-|TRBV6-1
TGTGCCAGCAGAATTTATAGTAGTGGGCCAGAGTATTTT
CASRIYSSGPEYF
>TRBJ2-1|TRBD2|TRBV4-2
TGTGCCAGCAGCCAAGAAGCGGGAGGGCCAAAGGAGCAGTTCTTC
CASSQEAGGPKEQFF
>TRBJ1-5|-|TRBV28
TGTGCCAGCAGGCCAGCAGGGGCGGAACAGCCCCAGCATTTT
CASRPAGAEQPQHF
>TRBJ2-7|-|TRBV14
TGTGCCAGCAGGCAGGGACACTACGAGCAGTACTTC
CASRQGHYEQYF
>TRBJ1-2|TRBD1|TRBV25-1
TGTGCCAGCAGTGACTCCTCGGACAGGGGAGGGGGCTACACCTTC
CASSDSSDRGGGYTF